Shown below are 23 T cell receptor beta chains from a single sample sequenced in a study of control samples from healthy donors and cancer patients. This table comes from immunoSEQ multiplex PCR, and its TCRdb copy is limited to in-frame clones, with some not included. Of about 140,000 clones in the sample, 88% were seen once. The specimen was blood. Receptors were obtained from a woman aged 25-40 years in good health.

V and J are TRBV19 and TRBJ1-2; D is unclear. Trimming stripped 4 bases from V and 0 bases from J, with 12 bases between. The CDR3 is 15 amino acids. The germline V gene encodes CDR1 LNHDA and CDR2 SQIVND (reference sequence). Here the CDR3 reads CASSTLPVTNYGYTF. CDR3 in DNA: TGTGCCAGTAGTACACTCCCAGTAACTAACTATGGCTACACCTTC.

V usage is TRBV6-5 and J usage is TRBJ2-1; 13 nucleotides agree with TRBD2. This CDR3 spans 15 amino acids. V lost 5 bases to trimming and J lost 5 bases; unmatched junction nucleotides: 3. Germline V CDR1 and CDR2: MNHEY, SVGAGI. CDR3 nucleotides: TGTGCCAGCAGTCTCGGGACTAGCGGGAACAATGAGCAGTTCTTC. It encodes CASSLGTSGNNEQFF.

This clone was recorded once. This chain uses TRBV28 with TRBJ2-5, with D possibly matching TRBD1 (6 bases). Trimming removed 8 bases from V and 5 bases from J, with 15 bases in between. CDR3 size: 13 residues. Looked up from germline, CDR1 is MDHEN and CDR2 is SYDVKM. CDR3 amino acids: CASGLGAWETQYF. DNA for the CDR3: TGTGCCAGCGGATTGGGGGCCTGGGAGACCCAGTACTTC.

The J gene is TRBJ2-5, the V gene TRBV7-9, with 9 bases fitting TRBD2. The CDR3 runs to 17 residues. CDR1 and CDR2 (germline): SEHNR, FQNEAQ (reference sequence). The V gene end was trimmed by 5 bases and the J gene end by 1 base; junction bases not matched to a gene: 11. CDR3 coding DNA: TGTGCCAGCAGCCCCCTAGTGGGTAGCGGGGGCCAAGAGACCCAGTACTTC. Translating gives CASSPLVGSGGQETQYF.

The genes are TRBV6-4 and TRBJ2-1; TRBD1 agrees at 9 bases. This CDR3 has 15 amino acids. V lost 0 bases, J lost 5 bases, and 2 bases stayed unmatched. Germline-derived CDR1 and CDR2 are MRHNA and SNTAGT. CDR3 loop: CASSDSWTGDNEQFF. In DNA form, the CDR3 reads TGTGCCAGCAGTGACTCCTGGACAGGGGACAATGAGCAGTTCTTC.

The rearrangement uses TRBV11-1 and TRBJ2-7, with 14 bases lining up with TRBD2. The germline V gene encodes CDR1 SGHAT and CDR2 FQDESV (reference sequence). J lost 6 bases, V lost 3 bases, and 4 bases had no gene match. The CDR3 is made up of 15 amino acids. The CDR3: CASSLGLAGVAEQYF. In nucleotides, the CDR3 is TGTGCCAGCAGCTTGGGACTAGCGGGAGTTGCCGAGCAGTACTTC.

This chain joins TRBV9 and TRBJ2-7, with TRBD2 matching 7 bases. The length of the CDR3 is 15 residues. V trimming: 3 bases; J trimming: 3 bases; junction bases outside the gene matches: 9. Germline V gives CDR1 SGDLS, CDR2 YYNGEE. The CDR3: CASSGGEGPLYEQYF. CDR3 sequence (DNA): TGTGCCAGCAGCGGGGGGGAGGGACCCCTCTACGAGCAGTACTTC.

V is TRBV12-5 and J is TRBJ2-7; tentative D call: TRBD2 (5 bases). V lost 2 bases and J lost 5, with 16 bases in between. This CDR3 is built from 15 residues. In germline, CDR1 is LGHNT, CDR2 FRNRAP. Written as DNA, the CDR3 is TGTGCTAGTGGTTTGATCTCCCTCGTCGGGGACGAGCAGTACTTC. Protein sequence: CASGLISLVGDEQYF. Using reference TRBV12-5 and TRBJ2-7 for the parts outside the CDR3, the full variable domain is DARVTQTPRHKVTEMGQEVTMRCQPILGHNTVFWYRQTMMQGLELLAYFRNRAPLDDSGMPKDRFSAEMPDATLATLKIQPSEPRDSAVYFCASGLISLVGDEQYFGPGTRLTVT.

The J gene is TRBJ2-7, the V gene TRBV18; tentative D call: TRBD1 (7 bases). Per germline, CDR1 KGHSH and CDR2 LQKENI. This CDR3 is 15 amino acids long. Trimming took off 3 bases at V and 6 bases at J, with 18 bases between the two ends. The CDR3 here is CASSPAGPEGAEQYF. CDR3 DNA: TGTGCCAGCTCACCGGCGGGACCCGAGGGGGCCGAGCAGTACTTC.

This clone appeared a single time. This chain connects TRBV18 to TRBJ1-2; a weak D match, TRBD1 (6 bases). Trimming stripped 4 bases from V and 3 bases from J, with 21 bases between. Germline CDR1 KGHSH, CDR2 LQKENI. The CDR3 extends over 17 amino acids. CDR3 DNA sequence: TGTGCCAGCTCACGCGAGCCGGGGGGCAACTATGACTATGGCTACACCTTC. Translating it yields CASSREPGGNYDYGYTF. The full variable domain, its missing parts supplied by reference TRBV18 and TRBJ1-2, is NAGVMQNPRHLVRRRGQEARLRCSPMKGHSHVYWYRQLPEEGLKFMVYLQKENIIDESGMPKERFSAEFPKEGPSILRIQQVVRGDSAAYFCASSREPGGNYDYGYTFGSGTRLTVV.

The chain uses TRBV18 and TRBJ1-2; D gene uncertain. This CDR3 comprises 12 residues. Germline V CDR1 and CDR2: KGHSH, LQKENI. V gave up 2 bases and J gave up 2 bases, with 3 bases separating them. CDR3 protein: CASSPENYGYTF. The CDR3 DNA sequence: TGTGCCAGCTCACCAGAGAACTATGGCTACACCTTC.

The chain is built from TRBV3-1 (or the pseudogene TRBV3-2) and TRBJ1-1; no firm D call. Germline values: CDR1 LGHDT, CDR2 YNNKEL (reference sequence). V dropped 3 bases and J dropped 1 base, with 15 bases sitting between them. The CDR3 extends over 16 amino acids. The CDR3: CASSQNLGRPNTEAFF. CDR3 coding DNA: TGTGCCAGCAGCCAGAACCTCGGGCGGCCGAACACTGAAGCTTTCTTT.

The gene calls are TRBV5-6 and TRBJ2-5; 9 bases match TRBD2. The CDR3 has 15 residues. Germline V gene data show CDR1 as SGHDT and CDR2 as YYEEEE. V gave up 0 bases and J gave up 5 bases; unmatched junction bases: 5. This CDR3 is CASSLDSGSRETQYF. The CDR3, as DNA: TGTGCCAGCAGCTTGGATAGCGGGAGTCGGGAGACCCAGTACTTC.

V is TRBV6-5 and J is TRBJ1-2; TRBD1 aligns across 10 bases. CDR1 MNHEY and CDR2 SVGAGI come from the germline V gene. This CDR3 has 14 amino acids. The ends lost 2 bases at V and 8 bases at J; junction bases unmatched: 5. In DNA form, the CDR3 reads TGTGCCAGCAGTTACGGGACAGGGGTTCGGGGCTACACCTTC. The encoded protein is CASSYGTGVRGYTF.

The V call is TRBV19, the J call TRBJ2-1; 8 positions match TRBD2. The CDR3 loop spans 15 amino acids. V dropped 3 bases and J dropped 3; count of bases not matched to a gene: 4. Germline values: CDR1 LNHDA, CDR2 SQIVND (reference sequence). CDR3 coding DNA: TGTGCCAGTAGTATGAGCGGGAGAATCTACAATGAGCAGTTCTTC. Translation: CASSMSGRIYNEQFF.

The chain recombines TRBV5-1 with TRBJ1-2; the match to TRBD1 covers 9 bases. J was trimmed by 9 bases and V by 1 base; bases with no gene match: 7. The CDR3 sequence is 14 residues long. From germline, CDR1 is SGHRS and CDR2 YFSETQ. The CDR3: CASSLSGQGVSYTF. For the CDR3, the DNA is TGCGCCAGCAGCTTGTCGGGACAGGGAGTAAGCTACACCTTC.

The V call is TRBV14, the J call TRBJ2-5, with 9 bases matching TRBD2. Trimming cost V 5 bases and J 1 base; bases outside gene matches: 11. In germline, CDR1 is SGHDN, CDR2 FVKESK. The CDR3 loop spans 17 amino acids. Here the CDR3 DNA reads TGTGCCAGCAGCGAACTCCTAGCGGGGCGGCGCCAAGAGACCCAGTACTTC. Residues: CASSELLAGRRQETQYF.

For the CDR3, the DNA is TGCGCCAGCAGCTTGACGGACACCGGGGAGCTGTTTTTT. It is translated as CASSLTDTGELFF. V and J are TRBV5-1 and TRBJ2-2, with no clear D. The CDR3 has 13 residues. Germline CDR1 reads SGHRS; CDR2 reads YFSETQ. V shed 1 base and J shed 3 bases, with 4 bases lying between them.

J is TRBJ2-1 and V is TRBV4-1; TRBD2 agrees at 8 bases. Unmatched junction bases numbered 9, after V lost 1 base and J lost 7 bases. This CDR3 is 16 amino acids long. Germline V gives CDR1 MGHRA, CDR2 YSYEKL. The CDR3 loop is CASSQALSGSWNEQFF. In nucleotides, the CDR3 is TGCGCCAGCAGCCAAGCTCTAAGCGGGAGTTGGAATGAGCAGTTCTTC.

The V and J genes are TRBV29-1 and TRBJ1-1; D is ambiguous. Trimming shortened V by 3 bases and J by 2 bases, and 7 bases separated the two germline ends. This CDR3 comprises 12 residues. Looked up from germline, CDR1 is SQVTM and CDR2 is ANQGSEA. The CDR3, as DNA: TGCAGCGTTGATCAGTTTAACACTGAAGCTTTCTTT. Translating it yields CSVDQFNTEAFF.

The V and J genes are TRBV19 and TRBJ2-5; TRBD2 agrees at 7 bases. CDR1 is LNHDA, CDR2 SQIVND, per germline (reference sequence). The CDR3 length is 14 residues. J lost 2 bases, V lost 3 bases, and 3 bases had no gene match. The CDR3 sequence is CASSIGRVQETQYF. In DNA form, the CDR3 reads TGTGCCAGTAGTATTGGGAGGGTTCAAGAGACCCAGTACTTC.

The rearrangement links TRBV5-5 to TRBJ1-1; the D is unclear. CDR3 length equals 17 residues. Per germline, CDR1 SGHKS and CDR2 YYEKEE (reference sequence). Deletions cut 7 bases from V and 0 bases from J, with 22 bases between. The CDR3 DNA is TGTGCCAGCGCCCGGGCGCCGGGTGGCATTATGAACACTGAAGCTTTCTTT. This gives the protein CASARAPGGIMNTEAFF.

The chain links TRBV2 to TRBJ1-1; 9 bases are a match to TRBD1. CDR3 length equals 14 residues. Germline assignment: CDR1 SNHLY and CDR2 FYNNEI. The V gene end was trimmed by 3 bases and the J gene end by 7 bases; junction bases not matched to a gene: 6. The CDR3 loop reads CASSEIGTGLEAFF. CDR3 nucleotide sequence: TGTGCCAGCAGTGAGATAGGGACAGGGCTTGAAGCTTTCTTT. The whole variable domain, filled in from reference TRBV2 and TRBJ1-1, reads EPEVTQTPSHQVTQMGQEVILRCVPISNHLYFYWYRQILGQKVEFLVSFYNNEISEKSEIFDDQFSVERPDGSNFTLKIRSTKLEDSAMYFCASSEIGTGLEAFFGQGTRLTVV.